Each of the 22 T cell receptor beta chains below was sequenced from the same sample in a study of patients and donors after allogeneic stem cell transplantation. TCRdb re-called the RT-PCR reads through MiXCR, storing one row per CDR3 protein. The data show 90,000 to 130,000 distinct CDR3 sequences, around 35% seen once. The sequenced material came from blood, either unsorted or a sorted T cell fraction (not recorded which). The origin of the receptors is a human donor who was either an allogeneic HSCT recipient or a stem cell or donor lymphocyte infusion donor (not recorded which). It is not recorded whose cells these are; they may come from a transplant donor.

The chain links TRBV12-3 or TRBV12-4 to TRBJ1-6; D uncertain. Between the trimmed V and J ends, which lost 3 bases and 16 bases, there was a span of 16 bases. The CDR3 has 13 amino acids. In nucleotides, the CDR3 is TGTGCCAGCAGTTTTGATAGGGTCAGCTTGCTCCACTTT. Amino acids: CASSFDRVSLLHF.

This clonotype has ten or more counts. The chain recombines TRBV27 with TRBJ1-4, with 7 bases aligning to TRBD1. The CDR3 contains 15 residues. The germline V gene encodes CDR1 MNHEY and CDR2 SMNVEV (reference sequence). The ends lost 5 bases at V and 4 bases at J; junction bases unmatched: 7. This CDR3 reads CASSPPDRVNEKLFF. The CDR3 DNA reads as TGTGCCAGCAGTCCACCAGACAGGGTTAATGAAAAACTGTTTTTT.

This clonotype showed up just a few times. V gene TRBV6-2 or TRBV6-3 combines with J gene TRBJ1-5; 7 bases are shared with TRBD1. CDR1 is MNHEY and CDR2 is SVGEGT in the germline V gene. V dropped 6 bases and J dropped 5; count of bases not matched to a gene: 7. The CDR3 consists of 14 residues. The CDR3 DNA sequence: TGTGCCAGCAGAAACAGGGGCTTGGATCAGCCCCAGCATTTT. Translating it yields CASRNRGLDQPQHF.

This clonotype was observed many times. V usage is TRBV9 and J usage is TRBJ1-2; TRBD1 aligns across 9 bases. The ends lost 3 bases at V and 5 bases at J; junction bases unmatched: 5. The CDR3 totals 14 residues. Germline V gene lookup returns CDR1 SGDLS and CDR2 YYNGEE. The CDR3 DNA reads TGTGCCAGCAGCGCGGGACAGGGTGTGTATGGCTACACCTTC. It specifies CASSAGQGVYGYTF.

The chain uses TRBV24-1 and TRBJ2-3, with D tentatively TRBD1 or TRBD2 (5 bases each). The CDR3 loop spans 12 amino acids. V was clipped by 7 bases and J by 10 bases, with 14 bases between them. Germline V gene sequence: CDR1 KGHDR, CDR2 SFDVKD. The CDR3 bases are TGTGCCACCAGGGGTAATGGGACCCCGCAGTATTTT. Encoded protein: CATRGNGTPQYF.

This sequence joins TRBV12-3 or TRBV12-4 and TRBJ1-2; 9 bases fit TRBD1. CDR3 size: 11 residues. With 9 bases clipped from V and 6 bases from J, the junction kept 2 bases outside the gene matches. As DNA, the CDR3 is TGTGCCAGAGGACAGGGGAATGGCTACACCTTC. This translates into CARGQGNGYTF.

The chain employs TRBV19 and TRBJ2-7; D is unresolved. Trimming shortened V by 3 bases and J by 2 bases, and 2 bases separated the two germline ends. The germline gives CDR1 LNHDA, CDR2 SQIVND (reference sequence). The CDR3 spans 11 residues. Here the CDR3 reads CASSITYEQYF. The CDR3 region has the DNA TGTGCCAGTAGTATCACCTACGAGCAGTACTTC.

The chain joins TRBV12-3 or TRBV12-4 to TRBJ1-1; no firm D call. Trimming shortened V by 6 bases and J by 4 bases, and 12 bases separated the two germline ends. This CDR3 is 13 amino acids long. Written as DNA, the CDR3 is TGTGCCAGCAGCACAAGGGCGAGCACTGAAGCTTTCTTT. Translation gives CASSTRASTEAFF.

This clonotype was seen a few times. The chain joins TRBV20-1 to TRBJ1-4, with D possibly matching TRBD1 (6 bases). This CDR3 spans 15 amino acids. V was cut by 5 bases and J by 6 bases, with 19 bases left in between. Germline CDR1 reads DFQATT; CDR2 reads SNEGSKA (reference sequence). CDR3 residues: CSALTGGRTHEKLFF. For the CDR3, the DNA is TGCAGTGCTCTCACCGGGGGGCGGACGCATGAAAAACTGTTTTTT.

The table lists this clonotype with a few counts. The J gene is TRBJ2-4, the V gene TRBV20-1; 8 positions match TRBD2. The CDR3 contains 12 residues. The V segment lost 3 bases and the J segment 7 bases; nucleotides outside the gene matches: 2. CDR1 and CDR2 (germline): DFQATT, SNEGSKA (reference sequence). In nucleotides, the CDR3 is TGCAGTGCTAGCGCGGGAGGTAACATTCAGTACTTC. Protein sequence: CSASAGGNIQYF.

This clonotype was picked up a small number of times. V is TRBV7-8 and J is TRBJ2-5; D is perhaps TRBD2 (6 bases). Germline V gene data show CDR1 as SGHVS and CDR2 as FQNEAQ. This CDR3 is built from 16 residues. Trimming shortened V by 2 bases and J by 5 bases, and 18 bases separated the two germline ends. CDR3 in DNA: TGTGCCAGCAGCTTAAGGAGGGCCTGGGCGGGTGAGACCCAGTACTTC. Translating it yields CASSLRRAWAGETQYF.

This clonotype was observed a few times. The CDR3 loop is CASSQEWRARNEQFF. CDR3 coding DNA: TGCGCCAGCAGCCAAGAGTGGCGGGCCAGGAATGAGCAGTTCTTC. The genes are TRBV4-3 and TRBJ2-1; D is perhaps TRBD2 (5 bases). Germline V CDR1 and CDR2: LGHNA, YSLEER. This CDR3 region has 15 residues. With 0 bases removed from V and 7 bases from J, the gap between germline ends came to 13 bases.

The V gene is TRBV15, the J gene TRBJ1-1; no clear D gene. The CDR3 totals 13 residues. Deletions cut 1 base from V and 0 bases from J, with 3 bases between. Germline V lookup: CDR1 LNHNV, CDR2 YYDKDF (reference sequence). In DNA, the CDR3 is TGTGCCACCAGCAGAGCAGTGAACACTGAAGCTTTCTTT. It yields the protein CATSRAVNTEAFF.

The J gene is TRBJ1-3, the V gene TRBV7-2, with D possibly being TRBD1 (6 bases). The CDR3 has 15 amino acids. Germline values: CDR1 SGHTA, CDR2 FQGNSA. V lost 1 base, J lost 1 base, and 8 bases lay in between. The CDR3 sequence is CASSLEGGSGNTIYF. CDR3 in DNA: TGTGCCAGCAGCTTAGAGGGGGGTTCTGGAAACACCATATATTTT.

This clonotype was counted a few times. The chain uses TRBV27 and TRBJ1-5; possibly TRBD1 for D (5 bases). CDR1 is MNHEY and CDR2 is SMNVEV in the germline V gene (reference sequence). V was trimmed by 5 bases and J by 2 bases, leaving 13 bases between them. The CDR3 is 15 amino acids. CDR3 nucleotides: TGTGCCAGCAGTGGTCGAGGGGCCGGCAATCAGCCCCAGCATTTT. It encodes CASSGRGAGNQPQHF.

Here the CDR3 reads CSASGTSGRASDEQYF. In DNA, the CDR3 is TGCAGTGCTTCCGGGACTAGCGGGAGGGCCAGCGACGAGCAGTACTTC. This rearrangement joins TRBV20-1 to TRBJ2-7, with 16 bases fitting TRBD2. This CDR3 has 16 residues. Germline V gene data show CDR1 as DFQATT and CDR2 as SNEGSKA (reference sequence). V trimming: 5 bases; J trimming: 5 bases; junction bases outside the gene matches: 9.

The gene calls are TRBV7-2 and TRBJ2-1, with 14 bases aligning to TRBD2. After removal of 4 bases from V and 0 bases from J, the junction contained 8 bases not matched to a gene. Germline V CDR1 and CDR2: SGHTA, FQGNSA. The CDR3 length is 19 residues. Here the CDR3 DNA reads TGTGCCAGCAGCTCTTCCGGGACTAGCGGGAGAAGCTCCTACAATGAGCAGTTCTTC. Encoded protein: CASSSSGTSGRSSYNEQFF.

The chain recombines TRBV9 with TRBJ2-3, with unresolved D. V gave up 4 bases and J gave up 6 bases, with 12 bases separating them. This CDR3 contains 13 residues. Germline lookup yields CDR1 SGDLS and CDR2 YYNGEE. In DNA, the CDR3 is TGTGCCAGCAGCCCCCGGACCGGGGATACGCAGTATTTT. Translating it yields CASSPRTGDTQYF.

The V call is TRBV20-1, the J call TRBJ1-1; no clear D. Looked up from germline, CDR1 is DFQATT and CDR2 is SNEGSKA (reference sequence). V lost 5 bases and J lost 4, with 14 bases in between. This CDR3 region has 13 residues. The CDR3 is CSARAGLPTEAFF. The CDR3 DNA reads TGCAGTGCTCGAGCCGGACTTCCCACTGAAGCTTTCTTT.

The chain combines TRBV12-3 or TRBV12-4 with TRBJ2-1; D unresolved. Trimming shortened V by 2 bases and J by 5 bases, and 4 bases separated the two germline ends. The CDR3 contains 12 residues. In DNA, the CDR3 is TGTGCCAGCAGTTTACCCCACAATGAGCAGTTCTTC. Its translation is CASSLPHNEQFF.

The chain combines TRBV6-6 with TRBJ2-1; perhaps TRBD2 as D (5 bases). The germline gives CDR1 MNHNY, CDR2 SVGAGI (reference sequence). This CDR3 is built from 16 residues. Trimming removed 6 bases at V and 3 bases at J, with 18 bases between. The CDR3 loop reads CASSRTAERRYNEQFF. The CDR3 DNA follows: TGTGCCAGCAGCCGCACTGCTGAGCGGCGCTACAATGAGCAGTTCTTC.

This chain joins TRBV5-6 and TRBJ2-5; the D gene could be TRBD1 or TRBD2 (5 bases each). The CDR3 is 14 amino acids. Trimming stripped 3 bases from V and 6 bases from J, with 15 bases between. Germline CDR1 is SGHDT and CDR2 is YYEEEE. In DNA, the CDR3 is TGTGCCAGCAGCTCCCCTCGAGGGGCGAAGACCCAGTACTTC. Translating it yields CASSSPRGAKTQYF.